The sequence of this T cell receptor beta chain was determined in a study of blood T cell repertoires in COVID-19. Study information: Italy, Spain and the United States were the sources of the convalescent and acute COVID-19 samples.

After removal of 5 bases from V and 4 bases from J, the junction contained 3 bases not matched to a gene. CDR3 length equals 14 residues. Per the germline V gene, CDR1 is MNHEY and CDR2 is SVGEGT. Methods used by the authors: Researchers report that nucleated cell counts were estimated from reference gene primer amplification. Repertoires were generated with immunoSEQ multiplex PCR, while TCRdb's copy carries only in-frame clones and drops some. The V and J calls and clone size were taken over from that table, and D and trimming were inferred from the DNA. Here the sample spans approximately 90,000 clones, 85% being singletons.

The chain is built from TRBV6-2 or TRBV6-3 and TRBJ1-5; 9 nucleotides align to TRBD1. The clonotype originates from a man aged 45 to 65 with acute or convalescent COVID-19. Sequencing input: peripheral blood. The CDR3 coding sequence is TGTGCCAGCAGTGGGACAGGGACAAATCAGCCCCAGCATTTT. It is translated as CASSGTGTNQPQHF.